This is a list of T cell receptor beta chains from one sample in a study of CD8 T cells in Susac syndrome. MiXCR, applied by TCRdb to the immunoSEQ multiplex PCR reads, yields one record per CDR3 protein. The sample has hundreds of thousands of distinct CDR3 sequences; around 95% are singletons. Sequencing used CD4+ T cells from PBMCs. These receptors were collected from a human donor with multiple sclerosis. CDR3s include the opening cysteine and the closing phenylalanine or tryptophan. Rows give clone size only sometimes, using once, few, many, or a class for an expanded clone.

CDR3 protein: CASSLRPQETQYF
V gene: TRBV7-2
clone size: few
J gene: TRBJ2-5

CDR3 protein: CASSVDSWSSTIYF
V gene: TRBV9
clone size: NA
J gene: TRBJ1-3

CDR3 protein: CASSYSYAHSSGYTF
V gene: TRBV6-5
clone size: NA
J gene: TRBJ1-2

CDR3 protein: CSVLTSGYEQYF
V gene: TRBV29-1
clone size: NA
J gene: TRBJ2-7

CDR3 protein: CASSQGGGAYTQYF
V gene: TRBV3-1
clone size: NA
J gene: TRBJ2-3

CDR3 protein: CASSNSYNEQFF
V gene: TRBV19
clone size: few
J gene: TRBJ2-1

CDR3 protein: CASSQLQGAHRYTEAFF
V gene: TRBV14
clone size: NA
J gene: TRBJ1-1

CDR3 protein: CASSSGSRETQYF
V gene: TRBV12-3/TRBV12-4
clone size: NA
J gene: TRBJ2-5

CDR3 protein: CASSYGQSNTEAFF
V gene: TRBV3-1
clone size: NA
J gene: TRBJ1-1

CDR3 protein: CASRGGLVSYEQYF
V gene: TRBV6-1
clone size: NA
J gene: TRBJ2-7

CDR3 protein: CASSFDPRADTQYF
V gene: TRBV7-9
clone size: NA
J gene: TRBJ2-3

CDR3 protein: CASGDPNSPLHF
V gene: TRBV25-1
clone size: NA
J gene: TRBJ1-6

CDR3 protein: CAGDRGLNTEAFF
V gene: TRBV30
clone size: NA
J gene: TRBJ1-1